One T cell receptor (beta chain) is described in this entry. Its antigen is still unknown. The data were produced by immunoSEQ multiplex PCR, yet TCRdb's version contains in-frame clones alone and is incomplete. The sample consists of tens of thousands of clones, around 73% of them appearing once. This specimen comes from a study of OX40 agonist ivuxolimab in advanced cancers. General study results and limits: Researchers report that CD8+ T cells had, on average, more expanded clones than CD4+. CD4+ and CD8+ blood T cells expanded clonally by week 6 at 0.1 to 3.0 mg/kg.

On cycle 4 day 1 and cycle 7 day 1, as well as at baseline, blood was sampled. Germline CDR1 is MDHEN and CDR2 is SYDVKM. Losses at the gene ends were 10 bases for V and 0 bases for J; bases not matched to a gene: 10. This CDR3 is built from 16 residues. J is TRBJ1-5 and V is TRBV28, with 9 bases identical to TRBD1. The sample was CD4+ or CD8+ T cells sorted from blood, taken in a trial of the OX40 agonist ivuxolimab. The sequence was collected from an adult with an advanced solid tumor such as melanoma, head and neck, liver or kidney cancer. The CDR3 DNA is TGTGCCACCCGGGACAGGGACAATTATAGCAATCAGCCCCAGCATTTT. Its protein is CATRDRDNYSNQPQHF.